This TCR beta chain was recovered during a study of Graves' ophthalmopathy and Graves' hyperthyroidism. Notes on this clonotype: One base away lies a much larger clone, so this may be a sequencing read error.

The TCR beta CDR3 regions underwent amplification from RNA transcripts. The workflow started with a first-round RT-PCR run with HTBI primers and then moved on to a second-round multiplex PCR. TCRdb re-analysed the multiplex PCR reads in MiXCR, keeping a single row per CDR3 protein. The data contain around 1.1 million distinct CDR3 sequences, about two fifths of them singletons. The sample consisted of peripheral blood or thyroid tissue (not recorded which). The clonotype comes from an adult man with Graves' hyperthyroidism.

The CDR3 DNA follows: TGCAGTGCTGGAGACAGGGCCTACGAGCTGTACTTC. This translates into CSAGDRAYELYF. The rearrangement uses TRBV20-1 and TRBJ2-7, with 7 bases lining up with TRBD1. The germline V gene has CDR1 DFQATT and CDR2 SNEGSKA (reference sequence). This CDR3 has 12 residues.